Below, 11 T cell receptor beta chains from the same sample are listed, as sequenced in a study of T cell responses to AZD1222 COVID-19 vaccine (dated by TCRdb to 2020 to 2023). The library relied on the immunoSEQ multiplex PCR assay. Drawn from immuneACCESS, this table holds only the in-frame rearrangements with V and J called that TCRdb kept. Clones are partly lost; checked studies trace under half to an unresolved V gene and leave the rest unexplained. The sample yields roughly 120,000 clones; 70% to 90% were counted once. Around 3.9% of the sample is in the top ten clones. The sample's time point, from its label and the paper: baseline before first vaccination. The label giving this sample's treatment or condition can be read as: meningococcal conjugate vaccine given as trial control. The sample in question was peripheral blood, obtained on day 0 of MenACWY control vaccination. Receptors originate from an adult in good health.

The CDR3 region is CASSPQGVGSDTQYF. DNA of the CDR3: TGTGCCAGCAGCCCACAGGGAGTCGGTTCAGATACGCAGTATTTT. The chain uses TRBV7-3 and TRBJ2-3; possible D gene TRBD1, 6 bases. The V end was cut by 5 bases, the J end by 4 bases, with 16 bases between. The CDR3 is 15 residues long. CDR1 and CDR2 (germline): SGHTA, FQGTGA.

The chain links TRBV18 to TRBJ2-3, with D unresolved. Germline V gives CDR1 KGHSH, CDR2 LQKENI. This CDR3 comprises 15 residues. Trimming pared 2 bases from V and 2 bases from J, leaving 11 bases between. The CDR3 DNA sequence: TGTGCCAGCTCACCAATCATAGTGACCACAGATACGCAGTATTTT. This sequence encodes CASSPIIVTTDTQYF.

This clone has only a few counts. This chain connects TRBV4-3 to TRBJ2-3; perhaps TRBD1 as D (5 bases). V lost 0 bases and J 3 bases, leaving 10 bases between the germline ends. Germline CDR1 reads LGHNA; CDR2 reads YSLEER. This CDR3 contains 15 residues. CDR3 protein: CASSQEGQVTDTQYF. In nucleotides, the CDR3 is TGCGCCAGCAGCCAAGAGGGGCAGGTTACAGATACGCAGTATTTT.

This clone was picked up a small number of times. The chain recombines TRBV7-3 with TRBJ1-6; tentative D call: TRBD1 (5 bases). The CDR3 has 16 amino acids. V lost 3 bases and J 7 bases, leaving 16 bases between the germline ends. CDR1 and CDR2 from the germline V gene are SGHTA and FQGTGA. CDR3 residues: CASSLNGREGNSPLHF. The CDR3 DNA reads as TGTGCCAGCAGCTTGAACGGGAGGGAGGGGAATTCACCCCTCCACTTT.

The CDR3 is CATSDPNTDTEAFF. CDR3 nucleotides: TGTGCCACCAGTGACCCGAACACGGACACTGAAGCTTTCTTT. V usage is TRBV24-1 and J usage is TRBJ1-1; D unresolved. CDR3 length equals 14 residues. Germline V gives CDR1 KGHDR, CDR2 SFDVKD. Trimming cost V 4 bases and J 3 bases, with 11 bases left between them.

The CDR3 region has the DNA TGTGCCAGTAGTATAGAAGTCTACACTGAAGCTTTCTTT. It yields the protein CASSIEVYTEAFF. V gene TRBV19 combines with J gene TRBJ1-1, with D uncertain. Per germline, CDR1 LNHDA and CDR2 SQIVND (reference sequence). V was trimmed by 0 bases and J by 3 bases, leaving 5 bases between them. There are 13 residues in the CDR3.

V usage is TRBV7-6 and J usage is TRBJ1-4; possible D gene TRBD1, 5 bases. Germline V gives CDR1 SGHVS, CDR2 FNYEAQ. Trimming took 1 base from V and 3 from J, leaving 9 bases between them. This CDR3 comprises 15 residues. This CDR3 is CASSLGGSPNEKLFF. DNA for the CDR3: TGTGCCAGCAGCTTAGGGGGGTCCCCTAATGAAAAACTGTTTTTT.

This clone has just a few counts. This chain links TRBV6-6 with TRBJ1-4; TRBD1 matches 8 bases. J was trimmed by 7 bases and V by 5 bases; bases with no gene match: 9. The CDR3 consists of 15 residues. Germline V CDR1 and CDR2: MNHNY, SVGAGI (reference sequence). In DNA, the CDR3 is TGTGCCAGCAGTCAGGGACAGGTAGCGACTGAAAAACTGTTTTTT. This sequence encodes CASSQGQVATEKLFF.

The chain employs TRBV27 and TRBJ1-2, with 7 bases fitting TRBD1. The germline CDR1 and CDR2 sequences are MNHEY and SMNVEV (reference sequence). The V and J ends lost 4 bases and 4 bases, in that order; junction bases with no gene match: 9. The CDR3 is made up of 15 amino acids. The CDR3 loop reads CASSSTDRLIYGYTF. The DNA of the CDR3 is TGTGCCAGCAGTTCCACGGACAGGCTAATCTATGGCTACACCTTC.

The chain combines TRBV24-1 with TRBJ1-5; D ambiguous. Per germline, CDR1 KGHDR and CDR2 SFDVKD. The CDR3 totals 13 residues. Trimming removed 5 bases at V and 1 base at J, with 5 bases between. The CDR3 DNA follows: TGTGCCACCAGTGGTTTAAGCAATCAGCCCCAGCATTTT. This encodes CATSGLSNQPQHF.

This chain uses TRBV28 with TRBJ1-1; D is perhaps TRBD1 (6 bases). Germline values: CDR1 MDHEN, CDR2 SYDVKM. Trimming removed 2 bases from V and 4 bases from J, with 11 bases in between. The CDR3 has 14 residues. The CDR3 coding sequence is TGTGCCAGCAGTTTAGGGGGCCTCGGCACTGAAGCTTTCTTT. Protein product: CASSLGGLGTEAFF.